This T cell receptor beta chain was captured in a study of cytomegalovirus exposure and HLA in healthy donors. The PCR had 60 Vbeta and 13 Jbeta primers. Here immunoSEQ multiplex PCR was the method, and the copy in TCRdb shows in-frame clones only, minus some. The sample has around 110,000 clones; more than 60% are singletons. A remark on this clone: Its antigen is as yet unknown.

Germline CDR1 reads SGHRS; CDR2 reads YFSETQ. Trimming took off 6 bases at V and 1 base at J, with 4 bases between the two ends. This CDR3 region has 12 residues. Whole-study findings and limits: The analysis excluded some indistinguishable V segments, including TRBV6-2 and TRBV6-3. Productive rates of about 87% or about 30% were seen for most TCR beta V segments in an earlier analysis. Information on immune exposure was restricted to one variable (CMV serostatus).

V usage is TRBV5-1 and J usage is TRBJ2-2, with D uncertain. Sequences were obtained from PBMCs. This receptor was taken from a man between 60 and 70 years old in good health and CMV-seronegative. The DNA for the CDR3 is TGCGCCAGCAACAAGAACACCGGGGAGCTGTTTTTT. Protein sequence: CASNKNTGELFF. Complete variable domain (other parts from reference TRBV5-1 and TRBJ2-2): KAGVTQTPRYLIKTRGQQVTLSCSPISGHRSVSWYQQTPGQGLQFLFEYFSETQRNKGNFPGRFSGRQFSNSRSEMNVSTLELGDSALYLCASNKNTGELFFGEGSRLTVL.